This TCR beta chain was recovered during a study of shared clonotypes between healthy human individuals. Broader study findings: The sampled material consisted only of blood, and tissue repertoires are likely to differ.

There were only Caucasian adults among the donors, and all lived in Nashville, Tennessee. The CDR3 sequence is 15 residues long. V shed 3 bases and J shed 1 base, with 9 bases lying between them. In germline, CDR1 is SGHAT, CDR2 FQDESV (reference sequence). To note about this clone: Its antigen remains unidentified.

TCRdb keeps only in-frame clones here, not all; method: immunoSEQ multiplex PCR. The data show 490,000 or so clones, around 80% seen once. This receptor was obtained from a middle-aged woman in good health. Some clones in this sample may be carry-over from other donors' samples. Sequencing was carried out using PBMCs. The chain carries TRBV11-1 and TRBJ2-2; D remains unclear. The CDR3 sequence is CASSLHTQNTGELFF. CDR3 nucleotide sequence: TGTGCCAGCAGCTTGCATACCCAGAACACCGGGGAGCTGTTTTTT. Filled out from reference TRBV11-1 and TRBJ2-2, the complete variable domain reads EAEVAQSPRYKITEKSQAVAFWCDPISGHATLYWYRQILGQGPELLVQFQDESVVDDSQLPKDRFSAERLKGVDSTLKIQPAELGDSAMYLCASSLHTQNTGELFFGEGSRLTVL.